This entry lists 22 T cell receptor delta chains sequenced from one sample in a study of gamma-delta T cells after stem cell transplantation. With CATT, TCRdb re-called clones from the RT-PCR reads. The table has thousands of delta-chain clones, roughly a fifth seen once; the top ten hold 8.6%. The sample taken for sequencing was gamma-delta T cells. The source is a human donor. It is not recorded whose cells these are; they may come from a transplant donor.

This clone was found a few times. This chain uses TRDV1 with TRDJ1, with unresolved D. The germline gives CDR1 TSWWSYY, CDR2 QGS. Trimming took 3 bases from V and 3 from J, leaving 17 bases between them. The CDR3 has 16 amino acids. The CDR3 DNA is TGTGCTCTTGGGGACCTCGGTTTGGAGGACGCCGATAAACTCATCTTT. Translating gives CALGDLGLEDADKLIF.

The CDR3 loop reads CACDALLGDTSWDTRQMFF. The CDR3 DNA reads TGTGCCTGTGACGCCTTACTGGGGGATACCTCCTGGGACACCCGACAGATGTTTTTC. The chain links TRDV2 to TRDJ3; 12 nucleotides line up with TRDD3. CDR1 GEAIGNYY and CDR2 EKD come from the germline V gene. After removal of 3 bases from V and 0 bases from J, the junction contained 5 bases not matched to a gene. This CDR3 contains 19 residues.

This rearrangement joins TRDV2 to TRDJ3, with a tentative D call TRDD3 (6 bases). Germline CDR1 GEAIGNYY, CDR2 EKD. The CDR3 is 19 amino acids. Trimming removed 3 bases from V and 0 bases from J, with 17 bases in between. The CDR3 loop reads CACDSWWGSSSWDTRQMFF. CDR3 DNA: TGTGCCTGTGACTCTTGGTGGGGGTCGAGCTCCTGGGACACCCGACAGATGTTTTTC.

This clone was detected a few times. The J gene is TRDJ1, the V gene TRDV1; TRDD3 is a possible D gene (6 bases). CDR1 TSWWSYY and CDR2 QGS come from the germline V gene. V was shortened by 1 base and J by 0 bases, with 30 bases between the two germline ends. The CDR3 has 22 residues. In DNA, the CDR3 is TGTGCTCTTGGGGAACAGGCCTGGCCCCTACCCATCCGGGGATCCTACACCGATAAACTCATCTTT. Residues: CALGEQAWPLPIRGSYTDKLIF.

This clone showed up just a few times. TCRdb has a much larger clone's protein, which differs at residue 6 from the translation of this DNA, likely because of a read error; what is shown is the protein translated from the DNA. The chain recombines TRDV2 with TRDJ3; TRDD3 is a possible D gene (6 bases). This CDR3 contains 16 residues. Trimming pared 1 base from V and 3 bases from J, leaving 9 bases between. CDR1 GEAIGNYY and CDR2 EKD come from the germline V gene. CDR3 coding DNA: TGTGCCTGTGACACTGAGGGATACTGGGACACCCGACAGATGTTTTTC. This translates into CACDTEGYWDTRQMFF.

About this clone itself: This may arise from a read error, as a much more abundant clone is one base away. This chain links TRDV1 with TRDJ1; 12 bases match TRDD3. TCRdb is silent on the J gene; assignment here came from matching the DNA to germline. The V gene's germline CDR1 is TSWWSYY and CDR2 QGS. The CDR3 is 22 residues long. The CDR3 region is CAIGEPEEGGYWGIPYTDKLIF. CDR3 DNA: TGTGCTATTGGGGAACCCGAGGAGGGGGGATACTGGGGGATACCGTACACCGATAAACTCATCTTT.

This clone was observed a handful of times. Other DNA sequences of this sample code for an identical CDR3. This sequence joins TRDV1 and TRDJ1; 8 bases map to TRDD3. The J gene, not given by TCRdb, was assigned here from a germline match of the nucleotide sequence. This CDR3 comprises 19 residues. J lost 0 bases, V lost 2 bases, and 14 bases had no gene match. Germline-derived CDR1 and CDR2 are TSWWSYY and QGS. The CDR3 DNA follows: TGTGCTCTTGGGGAAATGGCGGTTGGGGGATCCCTGTACACCGATAAACTCATCTTT. It encodes CALGEMAVGGSLYTDKLIF.

The chain is built from TRDV3 and TRDJ1, with 9 bases that match TRDD3. TCRdb does not report a J gene; here it was assigned by matching the DNA to germline references. V lost 2 bases, J lost 6 bases, and 31 bases stayed unmatched. CDR3 length: 21 amino acids. The germline V gene has CDR1 TVYSNPD and CDR2 GDNSRS (reference sequence). The CDR3 DNA sequence: TGTGCCTTTGGGCCCATCTCCCCGACGGACGAGGCCGGGGATACGGCCTATAAACTCATCTTT. Protein sequence: CAFGPISPTDEAGDTAYKLIF.

V is TRDV1 and J is TRDJ1; no reliable D call. Here the J gene came from matching the DNA to germline, since TCRdb omits it. Germline V gives CDR1 TSWWSYY, CDR2 QGS. This CDR3 has 16 residues. Trimming stripped 5 bases from V and 2 bases from J, with 18 bases between. The DNA for the CDR3 is TGTGCTCTTGGGACTATCCCCGGCGGAGATACCGATAAACTCATCTTT. Translating it yields CALGTIPGGDTDKLIF.

The chain recombines TRDV2 with TRDJ3; the match to TRDD3 covers 8 bases. The CDR3 is made up of 19 amino acids. V gave up 3 bases and J gave up 0 bases; unmatched junction bases: 9. The V gene's germline CDR1 is GEAIGNYY and CDR2 EKD. CDR3: CACDVLGAGGSWDTRQMFF. CDR3 sequence (DNA): TGTGCCTGTGACGTACTGGGGGCCGGGGGCTCCTGGGACACCCGACAGATGTTTTTC.

This clone was detected only a few times. A far larger clone is one nucleotide away, so this likely arose from a read error. This CDR3 is also generated by other DNA sequences in the sample. The chain carries TRDV2 and TRDJ1; 7 nucleotides align to TRDD3. V lost 0 bases, J lost 5 bases, and 2 bases stayed unmatched. This CDR3 is built from 13 residues. Germline V lookup: CDR1 GEAIGNYY, CDR2 EKD. The DNA of the CDR3 is TGTGCCTGTGACACCTGGGGGACTGATAAACTCATCTTT. It specifies CACDTWGTDKLIF.

CDR3 sequence: CALGERGSAYLGGVYTDKLIF. CDR3 coding DNA: TGTGCTCTTGGGGAAAGGGGCTCAGCCTATTTGGGCGGGGTCTACACCGATAAACTCATCTTT. This chain joins TRDV1 and TRDJ1; D is ambiguous. Here the J gene was assigned by germline matching of the DNA, as TCRdb has none. This CDR3 has 21 amino acids. The V gene lost 2 bases and the J gene lost 0 bases, with 28 bases spanning the gap. The germline V gene encodes CDR1 TSWWSYY and CDR2 QGS.

V usage is TRDV2 and J usage is TRDJ3, with D possibly being TRDD3 (5 bases). The CDR3 totals 16 residues. Germline CDR1 GEAIGNYY, CDR2 EKD. The V and J ends lost 3 bases and 22 bases respectively, with 30 bases between them. The CDR3 sequence is CACDFGLCWDTHHIFF. For the CDR3, the DNA is TGTGCCTGTGACTTTGGGCTCTGCTGGGACACCCACCATATATTTTTC.

This clone was counted only a few times. The J gene is TRDJ1, the V gene TRDV3; 10 bases fit TRDD3. CDR3 size: 18 residues. Germline assignment: CDR1 TVYSNPD and CDR2 GDNSRS (reference sequence). V trimming: 2 bases; J trimming: 0 bases; junction bases outside the gene matches: 15. CDR3 in amino acids: CAFPTLVGDTLYTDKLIF. The DNA for the CDR3 is TGTGCCTTTCCTACCTTGGTGGGGGATACCCTGTACACCGATAAACTCATCTTT.

This clone rates as large. The rearrangement links TRDV2 to TRDJ2, with TRDD3 identical over 11 bases. This CDR3 contains 16 residues. V shed 2 bases and J 2 bases; nucleotides not matched to a gene: 3. Per the germline V gene, CDR1 is GEAIGNYY and CDR2 is EKD. CDR3 sequence (DNA): TGTGCCTGTGACATGATGGGGGATACGTTGACAGCACAACTCTTCTTT. Its translation: CACDMMGDTLTAQLFF.

This clone was observed a handful of times. This sequence joins TRDV3 and TRDJ1, with TRDD3 matching over 12 bases. CDR1 is TVYSNPD and CDR2 is GDNSRS in the germline V gene (reference sequence). Losses at the gene ends were 4 bases for V and 0 bases for J; bases not matched to a gene: 12. This CDR3 comprises 17 residues. This chain's CDR3 is CASPSGGYAPYTDKLIF. DNA for the CDR3: TGTGCCTCCCCGTCTGGGGGATACGCTCCTTACACCGATAAACTCATCTTT. Together with reference TRDV3 and TRDJ1, the CDR3 gives the full variable domain: CDKVTQSSPDQTVASGSEVVLLCTYDTVYSNPDLFWYRIRPDYSFQFVFYGDNSRSEGADFTQGRFSVKHILTQKAFHLVISPVRTEDSATYYCASPSGGYAPYTDKLIFGKGTRVTVEP.

This clone was observed a few times. V usage is TRDV1 and J usage is TRDJ2; 9 bases agree with TRDD3. CDR1 TSWWSYY and CDR2 QGS come from the germline V gene. The V gene end was trimmed by 0 bases and the J gene end by 0 bases; junction bases not matched to a gene: 23. The CDR3 is made up of 24 amino acids. The chain's CDR3 is CALGELRFLPPYWGTSSLTAQLFF. As DNA, the CDR3 is TGTGCTCTTGGGGAACTAAGGTTCCTTCCTCCGTACTGGGGGACGAGCTCTTTGACAGCACAACTCTTCTTT.

A note on this clone: At one boundary the junction diverges from the germline segment, which might be a read error. This chain joins TRDV2 and TRDJ3, with 11 bases fitting TRDD3. Germline CDR1 and CDR2: GEAIGNYY and EKD. This CDR3 has 18 residues. CDR3 sequence reads: CACDIPGGYSWYTLQMFF. The CDR3 coding sequence is TGTGCCTGTGACATTCCTGGGGGATACTCCTGGTACACCCTACAGATGTTTTTC.

No V gene was called here, but the J gene is TRDJ3; the table's D call TRDD3 went unverified against the DNA. The CDR3 spans 20 residues. The CDR3 loop reads CACDTVGGYASSCDTRQMFF. CDR3 nucleotide sequence: TGTGCCTGTGACACCGTTGGGGGATACGCGAGCTCCTGTGACACCCGCCAGATGTTTTTC.

In regard to this clone: A much larger clone differs by one base, so this may be a read error. The V and J genes are TRDV1 and TRDJ1; 8 positions match TRDD3. Per germline, CDR1 TSWWSYY and CDR2 QGS. The trim removed 3 bases at V and 3 bases at J, leaving 12 bases unmatched. This CDR3 spans 17 amino acids. CDR3 protein: CALGESSGGTIADKLIF. The CDR3 DNA reads TGTGCTCTTGGGGAGTCGTCTGGGGGAACTATCGCCGATAAACTCATCTTT.

The J segment is TRDJ1; no V gene was assigned; the table calls TRDD3, which could not be checked here. The CDR3 is made up of 18 amino acids. CDR3 loop: CATGESGAVECSADKLIF. In nucleotides, the CDR3 is TGTGCTACTGGGGAAAGTGGTGCCGTGGAATGTTCGGCCGATAAACTCATCTTT.

This clone was observed a few times. This specimen includes other DNA sequences encoding the same CDR3. The chain employs TRDV1 and TRDJ1, with 13 bases fitting TRDD3. This CDR3 is 23 amino acids long. After removal of 2 bases from V and 0 bases from J, the junction contained 21 bases not matched to a gene. The germline V gene has CDR1 TSWWSYY and CDR2 QGS. The CDR3 region has the DNA TGTGCTCTTGGGGAATCACACTTCCCCCTAGGAGTACTGGGGGATACGTACACCGATAAACTCATCTTT. The encoded protein is CALGESHFPLGVLGDTYTDKLIF.